This TCR beta chain was documented in a study of blood T cell repertoires in COVID-19 (dated by TCRdb to the early 2020s). A note on the overall study: Samples from collaborators originated in the United States, Italy and Spain and spanned both the acute and convalescent phases of COVID-19. The prospective study material was composed of cDNA or gDNA derived from T cells, B-cell-depleted T cells, or PBMCs. Subjects who had been exposed to COVID-19, were actively infected with it, or had recovered from it provided the deeply sampled blood TCRbeta repertoires that made up the dataset. The repertoires were released in a freely available public database intended as a resource for research on the immune response to SARS-CoV-2. Samples were obtained from the ongoing ImmuneRACE study (first 160 participants) and from 1,254 subjects provided by 6 global collaborators. Nearly every sample came with metadata listing a de-identified subject ID, COVID-19 status, age in years and sex. Where available, HLA class I and class II types were obtained from metadata supplied by the sample provider rather than from assay-based typing. Overall results and qualifications from the work: How much clinical and demographic metadata was included differed by source and by participant, and the metadata was provided uncurated.

The collaborating institutions used their own protocols to collect whole blood in K2EDTA tubes. Collaborator samples were shipped for TCRbeta analysis as frozen whole blood, isolated PBMCs, or DNA extracted from either sample type. In regard to this clone: Its antigen remains undetermined. The sample holds no much larger clone one base away, and base qualities are not on file.

Between the V and J ends, shortened by 3 bases and 3 bases respectively, the junction contains 16 bases. The CDR1 and CDR2 encoded by the germline V gene are KGHDR and SFDVKD. From cysteine to phenylalanine, the CDR3 is 16 amino acids long. Left in the record is the CDR3 DNA by itself, 48 bases read in frame from the first base. The immunoSEQ Assay, a bias-controlled multiplex PCR, was used to amplify TCRbeta CDR3 regions from genomic DNA. The study's processing was this. Nucleated cell counts per sample were estimated from amplification of reference gene primers within the assay. To quantify the absolute abundance of each unique TCRbeta CDR3 rearrangement, sequence reads were collapsed and filtered. For each sample, productive Simpson clonality was calculated as the square root of Simpson's diversity index across productive rearrangements. TCRdb's version of the immuneACCESS table is confined to in-frame rearrangements and falls short of the full clone set. An unresolved V gene accounts for under half of the shortfall where checked; the remainder is of unknown origin. Clone size and the V and J calls come from that table; the DNA yielded D and trimming. The sample includes hundreds of thousands of clones, with 65% to 90% observed a single time. The ten most abundant clones make up about an eighth of the sample.

The TCR comes from a human donor in a cohort sampled during active COVID-19. The chain was built from TRBV24-1 and TRBJ1-2; possibly the D gene is TRBD1, per 5 matching bases. The sequenced sample consisted of peripheral blood. The sequence in DNA is TGTGCCACCAGTGATCGGAGGAGGGGAGAACACTATGGCTACACCTTC. It translates as CATSDRRRGEHYGYTF.